The rows below give T cell receptor beta chains drawn from one sample of a study of identical twins. Via MiXCR, TCRdb re-called the 5' RACE reads, giving one row per CDR3 protein. In the table there are 640,000 or so distinct CDR3 sequences, over 5% of which are singletons. Sequences were obtained from naive T cells sorted from blood. The receptors shown here come from a man between 18 and 35 years old in good health. The CDR3 runs from the conserved cysteine through the conserved F or W. A D gene is named only where the DNA matches it firmly. Only part of the rows carry a size: once, few, many, or a class if the clone is expanded.

d_call: TRBD2; v_call: TRBV3-1; clone_size: few; j_call: TRBJ2-1; cdr3_aa: CASSQDQLAGGTYNEQFF; cdr3_nt: TGTGCCAGCAGCCAAGATCAACTAGCGGGAGGGACATACAATGAGCAGTTCTTC
d_call: -; v_call: TRBV20-1; clone_size: -; j_call: TRBJ1-1; cdr3_aa: CSARGEPNTEAFF; cdr3_nt: TGCAGTGCTAGAGGTGAACCGAACACTGAAGCTTTCTTT
d_call: -; v_call: TRBV6-1; clone_size: many; j_call: TRBJ1-3; cdr3_aa: CALAALCSGNTIYF; cdr3_nt: TGTGCCCTGGCCGCGTTGTGCTCTGGAAACACCATATATTTT
d_call: TRBD1; v_call: TRBV20-1; clone_size: many; j_call: TRBJ1-6; cdr3_aa: CSASQFRGSSYNSPLHF; cdr3_nt: TGCAGTGCTAGCCAGTTCAGGGGGAGCTCCTATAATTCACCCCTCCACTTT
d_call: TRBD1; v_call: TRBV12-3/TRBV12-4; clone_size: many; j_call: TRBJ2-3; cdr3_aa: CASSPFIDRGRTDTQYF; cdr3_nt: TGTGCCAGCAGTCCTTTCATAGACAGGGGGCGGACAGATACGCAGTATTTT
d_call: TRBD1; v_call: TRBV20-1; clone_size: many; j_call: TRBJ1-2; cdr3_aa: CSASRQGALDGYTF; cdr3_nt: TGCAGTGCAAGCCGCCAGGGGGCGCTTGATGGCTACACCTTC
d_call: -; v_call: TRBV6-5; clone_size: many; j_call: TRBJ2-1; cdr3_aa: CASSYGGTEQFF; cdr3_nt: TGTGCCAGCAGTTACGGAGGGACTGAGCAGTTCTTC
d_call: -; v_call: TRBV24-1; clone_size: -; j_call: TRBJ1-2; cdr3_aa: CATSDRDRLYGYTF; cdr3_nt: TGTGCCACCAGTGACCGGGACCGCCTCTATGGCTACACCTTC
d_call: -; v_call: TRBV20-1; clone_size: many; j_call: TRBJ2-1; cdr3_aa: CSASGPPTWNEQFF; cdr3_nt: TGCAGTGCTAGTGGTCCACCGACGTGGAATGAGCAGTTCTTC
d_call: -; v_call: TRBV5-1; clone_size: -; j_call: TRBJ2-2; cdr3_aa: CASSLAGGQFANTGELFF; cdr3_nt: TGCGCCAGCAGCTTGGCCGGGGGTCAGTTCGCGAACACCGGGGAGCTGTTTTTT
d_call: TRBD2; v_call: TRBV5-1; clone_size: -; j_call: TRBJ2-2; cdr3_aa: CASTSGNRGELFF; cdr3_nt: TGCGCCAGTACTAGCGGGAATCGCGGGGAGCTGTTTTTT
d_call: -; v_call: TRBV2; clone_size: -; j_call: TRBJ2-3; cdr3_aa: CASSTGRGDTQYF; cdr3_nt: TGTGCCAGCAGTACAGGGAGAGGGGATACGCAGTATTTT
d_call: TRBD2; v_call: TRBV7-6; clone_size: few; j_call: TRBJ2-2; cdr3_aa: CASSLYTSGTTGELFF; cdr3_nt: TGTGCCAGCAGCTTATACACTAGCGGGACCACCGGGGAGCTGTTTTTT
d_call: -; v_call: TRBV4-2; clone_size: few; j_call: TRBJ2-3; cdr3_aa: CASSQDQATDTQYF; cdr3_nt: TGTGCCAGCAGCCAAGATCAAGCCACAGATACGCAGTATTTT
d_call: TRBD1; v_call: TRBV6-4; clone_size: few; j_call: TRBJ2-6; cdr3_aa: CASSRDRGHGANVLTF; cdr3_nt: TGTGCCAGCAGCCGGGACAGGGGTCATGGGGCCAACGTCCTGACTTTC
d_call: -; v_call: TRBV13; clone_size: many; j_call: TRBJ2-7; cdr3_aa: CASSWAGGAVTYEQYF; cdr3_nt: TGTGCCAGCAGCTGGGCCGGGGGAGCTGTCACCTACGAGCAGTACTTC
d_call: -; v_call: TRBV4-3; clone_size: -; j_call: TRBJ2-7; cdr3_aa: CASSGEASAYYEQYF; cdr3_nt: TGCGCCAGCAGCGGGGAGGCAAGCGCGTACTACGAGCAGTACTTC
d_call: TRBD1; v_call: TRBV12-3/TRBV12-4; clone_size: many; j_call: TRBJ2-2; cdr3_aa: CASSPRTGGGGTGELFF; cdr3_nt: TGTGCCAGCAGTCCCAGGACAGGCGGAGGAGGCACCGGGGAGCTGTTTTTT
d_call: -; v_call: TRBV5-1; clone_size: few; j_call: TRBJ1-4; cdr3_aa: CASGNGGTNEKLFF; cdr3_nt: TGCGCCAGCGGAAACGGGGGAACTAATGAAAAACTGTTTTTT
d_call: TRBD2; v_call: TRBV4-1; clone_size: -; j_call: TRBJ2-1; cdr3_aa: CASSQVLGLAGDAGEQFF; cdr3_nt: TGCGCCAGCAGCCAAGTTTTAGGACTAGCGGGAGATGCGGGTGAGCAGTTCTTC
d_call: -; v_call: TRBV4-3; clone_size: many; j_call: TRBJ2-5; cdr3_aa: CASSQEVATSVGETQYF; cdr3_nt: TGCGCCAGCAGCCAAGAAGTAGCGACTTCGGTAGGAGAGACCCAGTACTTC
d_call: TRBD1; v_call: TRBV2; clone_size: few; j_call: TRBJ2-1; cdr3_aa: CASSATRGTYNEQFF; cdr3_nt: TGTGCCAGCAGCGCTACCAGGGGGACCTACAATGAGCAGTTCTTC
d_call: -; v_call: TRBV11-2; clone_size: few; j_call: TRBJ2-1; cdr3_aa: CASSLIRVNEQFF; cdr3_nt: TGTGCCAGCAGCTTAATTCGGGTCAATGAGCAGTTCTTC
d_call: -; v_call: TRBV7-8; clone_size: many; j_call: TRBJ2-1; cdr3_aa: CATAAGAGSYNEQFF; cdr3_nt: TGTGCCACGGCAGCTGGGGCAGGGAGCTACAATGAGCAGTTCTTC
d_call: -; v_call: TRBV15; clone_size: -; j_call: TRBJ2-7; cdr3_aa: CATSVGTYYEQYF; cdr3_nt: TGTGCCACCAGCGTGGGAACCTACTACGAGCAGTACTTC
d_call: TRBD1; v_call: TRBV5-1; clone_size: many; j_call: TRBJ1-2; cdr3_aa: CASSPSTGPAEYGYTF; cdr3_nt: TGCGCCAGCAGCCCGTCGACAGGGCCAGCGGAATATGGCTACACCTTC
d_call: TRBD2; v_call: TRBV12-3/TRBV12-4; clone_size: many; j_call: TRBJ2-1; cdr3_aa: CASSPTSGRALEQFF; cdr3_nt: TGTGCCAGCAGTCCAACTAGCGGGAGGGCCTTGGAGCAGTTCTTC
d_call: -; v_call: TRBV5-1; clone_size: many; j_call: TRBJ1-6; cdr3_aa: CASSPSEGNSPLHF; cdr3_nt: TGCGCCAGCAGCCCCTCCGAGGGCAATTCACCCCTCCACTTT
d_call: -; v_call: TRBV29-1; clone_size: many; j_call: TRBJ2-1; cdr3_aa: CSVGLKLVKDEQFF; cdr3_nt: TGCAGCGTTGGTTTAAAACTAGTAAAGGATGAGCAGTTCTTC
d_call: TRBD1; v_call: TRBV9; clone_size: few; j_call: TRBJ1-1; cdr3_aa: CASSAQGLRTEAFF; cdr3_nt: TGTGCCAGCAGCGCACAGGGGTTGAGGACTGAAGCTTTCTTT
d_call: -; v_call: TRBV5-1; clone_size: -; j_call: TRBJ1-6; cdr3_aa: CASSLEGGFNSPLHF; cdr3_nt: TGCGCCAGCAGCTTGGAAGGGGGGTTTAATTCACCCCTCCACTTT
d_call: -; v_call: TRBV4-2; clone_size: -; j_call: TRBJ2-3; cdr3_aa: CASSQDFENTQYF; cdr3_nt: TGTGCCAGCAGCCAAGATTTCGAAAATACGCAGTATTTT
d_call: -; v_call: TRBV7-9; clone_size: few; j_call: TRBJ2-1; cdr3_aa: CASSLLERLSNEQFF; cdr3_nt: TGTGCCAGCAGCTTATTGGAGCGACTCTCCAATGAGCAGTTCTTC
d_call: -; v_call: TRBV20-1; clone_size: many; j_call: TRBJ1-5; cdr3_aa: CSAIGGARNSNQPQHF; cdr3_nt: TGCAGTGCCATCGGGGGGGCGCGAAATAGCAATCAGCCCCAGCATTTT
d_call: TRBD2; v_call: TRBV11-2; clone_size: -; j_call: TRBJ2-2; cdr3_aa: CASSLFGGGPNGELFF; cdr3_nt: TGTGCCAGCAGCTTGTTCGGGGGAGGGCCGAACGGGGAGCTGTTTTTT
d_call: TRBD2; v_call: TRBV5-1; clone_size: -; j_call: TRBJ2-5; cdr3_aa: CASSLGAGGYQETQYF; cdr3_nt: TGCGCCAGCAGCTTGGGTGCGGGAGGATACCAAGAGACCCAGTACTTC
d_call: TRBD2; v_call: TRBV20-1; clone_size: many; j_call: TRBJ2-3; cdr3_aa: CSASTLAGVADTQYF; cdr3_nt: TGCAGTGCTAGTACGCTAGCGGGAGTAGCAGATACGCAGTATTTT
d_call: TRBD2; v_call: TRBV6-1; clone_size: many; j_call: TRBJ2-1; cdr3_aa: CASSLTSGGGNEQFF; cdr3_nt: TGTGCCAGCAGCCTGACTAGCGGAGGAGGAAATGAGCAGTTCTTC
d_call: -; v_call: TRBV7-2; clone_size: -; j_call: TRBJ2-2; cdr3_aa: CASSHGQTNTGELFF; cdr3_nt: TGTGCCAGCAGCCATGGGCAGACGAACACCGGGGAGCTGTTTTTT
d_call: TRBD1; v_call: TRBV18; clone_size: -; j_call: TRBJ2-3; cdr3_aa: CASSPRDRGRLLGDTQYF; cdr3_nt: TGTGCCAGCTCACCCCGGGACAGGGGGCGCCTCTTGGGAGATACGCAGTATTTT
d_call: TRBD1; v_call: TRBV29-1; clone_size: few; j_call: TRBJ1-1; cdr3_aa: CSVGKPGQGRTFF; cdr3_nt: TGCAGCGTCGGAAAGCCGGGACAGGGGAGGACTTTCTTT
d_call: -; v_call: TRBV30; clone_size: many; j_call: TRBJ1-2; cdr3_aa: CAWRGNGYTF; cdr3_nt: TGTGCCTGGCGAGGGAATGGCTACACCTTC
d_call: TRBD2; v_call: TRBV6-2/TRBV6-3; clone_size: many; j_call: TRBJ2-2; cdr3_aa: CASRTTSGRFAGELFF; cdr3_nt: TGTGCCAGCAGGACGACTAGCGGGAGGTTTGCCGGGGAGCTGTTTTTT
d_call: -; v_call: TRBV29-1; clone_size: many; j_call: TRBJ2-3; cdr3_aa: CSVKGSSTDTQYF; cdr3_nt: TGCAGCGTGAAGGGCTCTAGCACAGATACGCAGTATTTT
d_call: TRBD2; v_call: TRBV6-1; clone_size: -; j_call: TRBJ2-7; cdr3_aa: CASSGGGSSYEQYF; cdr3_nt: TGTGCCAGCAGTGGTGGCGGGAGTAGCTACGAGCAGTACTTC
d_call: -; v_call: TRBV7-9; clone_size: -; j_call: TRBJ2-5; cdr3_aa: CASSLARYRETQYF; cdr3_nt: TGTGCCAGCAGCTTAGCAAGATACCGAGAGACCCAGTACTTC
d_call: -; v_call: TRBV10-3; clone_size: many; j_call: TRBJ2-3; cdr3_aa: CAIKAGQVTDTQYF; cdr3_nt: TGTGCCATCAAAGCGGGCCAGGTCACAGATACGCAGTATTTT
d_call: -; v_call: TRBV6-1; clone_size: few; j_call: TRBJ2-3; cdr3_aa: CASTSGTPDTQYF; cdr3_nt: TGTGCCAGCACGTCCGGGACCCCAGATACGCAGTATTTT
d_call: TRBD2; v_call: TRBV25-1; clone_size: many; j_call: TRBJ2-3; cdr3_aa: CASSGTSGMGPQYF; cdr3_nt: TGTGCCAGCAGTGGGACTAGCGGGATGGGGCCGCAGTATTTT
d_call: -; v_call: TRBV29-1; clone_size: many; j_call: TRBJ2-3; cdr3_aa: CSVEDPRGTDTQYF; cdr3_nt: TGCAGCGTTGAAGACCCAAGGGGCACAGATACGCAGTATTTT
d_call: -; v_call: TRBV5-6; clone_size: -; j_call: TRBJ2-5; cdr3_aa: CASSTKSQGRETQYF; cdr3_nt: TGTGCCAGCAGCACCAAATCTCAGGGGAGAGAGACCCAGTACTTC
d_call: TRBD1; v_call: TRBV6-5; clone_size: many; j_call: TRBJ1-3; cdr3_aa: CASSSTRTGAVTIYF; cdr3_nt: TGTGCCAGCAGTTCCACGAGGACAGGGGCAGTCACCATATATTTT
d_call: -; v_call: TRBV6-1; clone_size: few; j_call: TRBJ1-5; cdr3_aa: CASSAVRGTRGNQPQHF; cdr3_nt: TGTGCCAGCAGTGCAGTGCGAGGGACACGAGGCAATCAGCCCCAGCATTTT
d_call: TRBD2; v_call: TRBV6-5; clone_size: -; j_call: TRBJ2-7; cdr3_aa: CASSYSDRGLAGGYYEQYF; cdr3_nt: TGTGCCAGCAGTTACTCGGACAGGGGACTAGCGGGAGGATACTACGAGCAGTACTTC
d_call: -; v_call: TRBV4-1; clone_size: many; j_call: TRBJ2-4; cdr3_aa: CASSPLLALAKNIQYF; cdr3_nt: TGCGCCAGCAGCCCCCTCCTAGCCTTAGCCAAAAACATTCAGTACTTC